Below, 18 T cell receptor beta chains from the same sample are listed, as sequenced in a study of T cell repertoires in cytomegalovirus infection. TCRdb re-called the reads with MiXCR, one entry per CDR3 protein. The sample lists around 710,000 distinct CDR3 sequences, almost 30% occurring once. Their recognized antigens are unknown. This sample comprised cultured CD8+ T cells from PBMCs, obtained from culture after CMV antigen stimulation. The receptors shown here come from a human donor in good health (CMV status not recorded). Some clones in this sample may be carry-over from other donors' samples.

This clonotype was observed a few times. The gene calls are TRBV7-9 and TRBJ2-7; D might be TRBD1 or TRBD2, each matching 5 bases. Germline CDR1 is SEHNR and CDR2 is FQNEAQ (reference sequence). The CDR3 consists of 14 residues. With 4 bases removed from V and 1 base from J, the gap between germline ends came to 11 bases. CDR3 nucleotides: TGTGCCAGCAGCTCAGGGACGCCTTCCTACGAGCAGTACTTC. Translated, it gives CASSSGTPSYEQYF.

The chain uses TRBV27 and TRBJ2-7; D perhaps matches TRBD2 (6 bases). Deletions cut 5 bases from V and 1 base from J, with 12 bases between. Germline V gene data show CDR1 as MNHEY and CDR2 as SMNVEV (reference sequence). The CDR3 contains 14 residues. The CDR3 bases are TGTGCCAGCAGTGTCCCGGGAGTTTCCTACGAGCAGTACTTC. The encoded protein is CASSVPGVSYEQYF.

The genes are TRBV7-2 and TRBJ1-1, with D unresolved. The CDR3 has 16 amino acids. The V gene lost 2 bases and the J gene lost 4 bases, with 17 bases spanning the gap. Germline-derived CDR1 and CDR2 are SGHTA and FQGNSA. The CDR3 is CASSLKFSGMGTEAFF. For the CDR3, the DNA is TGTGCCAGCAGCTTAAAATTTTCGGGAATGGGCACTGAAGCTTTCTTT.

The gene calls are TRBV20-1 and TRBJ2-7; D gene unclear. CDR1 and CDR2 from the germline V gene are DFQATT and SNEGSKA (reference sequence). The CDR3 consists of 14 residues. V was pared by 5 bases and J by 0 bases, with 14 bases between. CDR3 in amino acids: CSAAPTESSYEQYF. CDR3 sequence (DNA): TGCAGTGCTGCACCGACCGAAAGCTCCTACGAGCAGTACTTC.

The sample holds a few counts of this clonotype. The chain uses TRBV14 and TRBJ2-7; TRBD2 aligns across 7 bases. Germline lookup yields CDR1 SGHDN and CDR2 FVKESK. V was pared by 1 base and J by 6 bases, with 12 bases of the junction left unmatched. This CDR3 contains 16 residues. In nucleotides, the CDR3 is TGTGCCAGCAGCCAAGCGGGAGGAGGGCCAGTGGGCGAGCAGTACTTC. It specifies CASSQAGGGPVGEQYF.

The chain has TRBV28 and TRBJ2-2; 12 nucleotides line up with TRBD2. J was trimmed by 2 bases and V by 4 bases; bases with no gene match: 2. Germline CDR1 MDHEN, CDR2 SYDVKM. The CDR3 sequence is 16 residues long. The CDR3 loop is CASSWTSGTNTGELFF. The CDR3 DNA reads as TGTGCCAGCAGTTGGACTAGCGGGACCAACACCGGGGAGCTGTTTTTT.

V and J are TRBV27 and TRBJ1-5; D is perhaps TRBD1 (5 bases). The CDR3 runs to 16 residues. V lost 0 bases, J lost 1 base, and 10 bases lay in between. Germline V gene lookup returns CDR1 MNHEY and CDR2 SMNVEV (reference sequence). CDR3 region: CASSLSVSGSNQPQHF. The CDR3 DNA is TGTGCCAGCAGTTTATCGGTATCAGGGAGCAATCAGCCCCAGCATTTT.

The chain links TRBV5-1 to TRBJ1-4, with 7 positions matching TRBD1. The CDR3 length is 15 residues. The V segment lost 4 bases and the J segment 4 bases; nucleotides outside the gene matches: 7. Germline lookup yields CDR1 SGHRS and CDR2 YFSETQ. CDR3 nucleotide sequence: TGCGCCAGCAGCGGTCGGGACAGAAGTAATGAAAAACTGTTTTTT. Translated, it gives CASSGRDRSNEKLFF.

In its sample, this clonotype was seen a few times. One end of the junction varies from germline; a read error may be responsible. V usage is TRBV7-7 and J usage is TRBJ2-5, with D perhaps TRBD1 (6 bases). This CDR3 region has 12 residues. Germline V gene data show CDR1 as SSHAT and CDR2 as FNYEAQ (reference sequence). The CDR3 loop reads CASSIGRGTQYF. The CDR3 region has the DNA TGTGCTAGCAGCATCGGCAGGGGGACCCAGTACTTC. The whole variable domain, filled in from reference TRBV7-7 and TRBJ2-5, reads GAGVSQSPRYKVTKRGQDVTLRCDPISSHATLYWYQQALGQGPEFLTYFNYEAQPDKSGLPSDRFSAERPEGSISTLTIQRTEQRDSAMYRCASSIGRGTQYFGPGTRLLVL.

This clonotype was detected only a few times. The chain uses TRBV12-3 or TRBV12-4 and TRBJ1-5; 7 bases line up with TRBD1. The CDR3 runs 14 residues. J was trimmed by 3 bases and V by 5 bases; bases with no gene match: 4. CDR3 bases: TGTGCCAGCAGTCTGACAGGGCTCAATCAGCCCCAGCATTTT. It encodes CASSLTGLNQPQHF.

This clonotype was seen more than once but under ten times. The J gene is TRBJ2-1, the V gene TRBV12-3 or TRBV12-4, with D tentatively TRBD2 (7 bases). The CDR3 length is 18 residues. V was trimmed by 8 bases and J by 0 bases, leaving 23 bases between them. This chain's CDR3 is CASAGGGGHPYSYNEQFF. For the CDR3, the DNA is TGTGCCAGCGCTGGGGGGGGGGGACACCCTTACTCCTACAATGAGCAGTTCTTC.

The rearrangement links TRBV6-2 or TRBV6-3 to TRBJ1-1; no reliable D call. The CDR3 has 14 residues. From germline, CDR1 is MNHEY and CDR2 SVGEGT. Trimming removed 6 bases at V and 1 base at J, with 12 bases between. The CDR3 reads CASSPLSENTEAFF. The CDR3 DNA is TGTGCCAGCAGCCCCTTATCTGAGAACACTGAAGCTTTCTTT.

The V and J genes are TRBV14 and TRBJ2-5; 7 bases are shared with TRBD1. The germline gives CDR1 SGHDN, CDR2 FVKESK. Trimming removed 8 bases from V and 4 bases from J; junction bases left unmatched: 10. The length of the CDR3 is 14 residues. DNA of the CDR3: TGTGCCAGCGGTGAGACAGGGAGAGGAGAGACCCAGTACTTC. Amino acid sequence: CASGETGRGETQYF. The variable domain in full, with the rest retrieved from reference TRBV14 and TRBJ2-5, is EAGVTQFPSHSVIEKGQTVTLRCDPISGHDNLYWYRRVMGKEIKFLLHFVKESKQDESGMPNNRFLAERTGGTYSTLKVQPAELEDSGVYFCASGETGRGETQYFGPGTRLLVL.

This clonotype was observed a few times. V is TRBV6-2 or TRBV6-3 and J is TRBJ2-3; D might be TRBD2 (6 bases). This CDR3 is 14 amino acids long. V lost 2 bases, J lost 3 bases, and 9 bases lay in between. Germline-derived CDR1 and CDR2 are MNHEY and SVGEGT. CDR3 nucleotides: TGTGCCAGCAGTTACGTAGCGGTAACAGATACGCAGTATTTT. Its translation is CASSYVAVTDTQYF.

This chain connects TRBV7-9 to TRBJ2-1; 10 bases agree with TRBD2. This CDR3 has 16 residues. J was trimmed by 7 bases and V by 1 base; bases with no gene match: 7. Germline CDR1 SEHNR, CDR2 FQNEAQ (reference sequence). CDR3 residues: CASSLERLAGVNEQFF. CDR3 bases: TGTGCCAGCAGCTTAGAGCGGCTAGCGGGGGTAAATGAGCAGTTCTTC.

This chain links TRBV7-9 with TRBJ2-1; 12 bases map to TRBD2. The germline gives CDR1 SEHNR, CDR2 FQNEAQ (reference sequence). V lost 5 bases, J lost 4 bases, and 6 bases stayed unmatched. The length of the CDR3 is 16 residues. The CDR3 DNA reads as TGTGCCAGCAGCCAAGGGACTAGCGGGCCTTACAATGAGCAGTTCTTC. Residues: CASSQGTSGPYNEQFF.

V usage is TRBV7-9 and J usage is TRBJ2-5; no reliable D call. The CDR3 extends over 10 amino acids. Per germline, CDR1 SEHNR and CDR2 FQNEAQ (reference sequence). V gave up 5 bases and J gave up 9 bases, with 7 bases separating them. The CDR3 region has the DNA TGTGCCAGCAGCCCCCTGGCCCAGTACTTC. Translated, it gives CASSPLAQYF.

This clonotype was recorded a few times. V and J are TRBV7-8 and TRBJ1-4; TRBD1 is a possible D gene (5 bases). V lost 6 bases to trimming and J lost 6 bases, with 14 bases between them. There are 14 residues in the CDR3. Germline CDR1 reads SGHVS; CDR2 reads FQNEAQ. CDR3 region: CASRPTGFHEKLFF. As DNA, the CDR3 is TGTGCCAGCAGGCCTACAGGTTTCCATGAAAAACTGTTTTTT.